These 17 T cell receptor beta chains originate from one sample sequenced in a study of T cells expressing NK-cell markers. One entry per CDR3 protein, without DNA, is what TCRdb gives after re-calling the 5' RACE reads. The sample totals thousands of distinct CDR3 sequences. Sequences were obtained from blood T cells: a sorted CD56 or NKG2C T cell subset, CD4+ or CD8+ T cells, or bulk PBMC T cells (not recorded which). These receptors were obtained from a man aged 18 to 30 in good health.

This clonotype is called medium-sized based on its frequency. This chain uses TRBV18 with TRBJ1-1; checking the TCRdb D call of TRBD1 is not possible without DNA. The CDR3 sequence is 14 residues long. Germline V gene lookup returns CDR1 KGHSH and CDR2 LQKENI. This CDR3 is CASSPRDRNTEAFF.

This clonotype registers medium-sized by frequency. The CDR3 sequence: CSVEGRVLAGEETQYF. The chain carries TRBV29-1 and TRBJ2-5; lacking DNA, the TRBD2 call made by TCRdb goes unchecked. The CDR3 contains 16 residues. The germline V gene has CDR1 SQVTM and CDR2 ANQGSEA.

By frequency, this clonotype is medium-sized (0.01 to 0.1%). The rearrangement uses TRBV19 and TRBJ2-7. Germline CDR1 and CDR2: LNHDA and SQIVND (reference sequence). The CDR3 loop spans 11 amino acids. The CDR3 is CASGNGYEQYF.

Its frequency marks this clonotype as medium-sized. The chain employs TRBV27 and TRBJ1-1. Per the germline V gene, CDR1 is MNHEY and CDR2 is SMNVEV (reference sequence). CDR3 length: 14 amino acids. The CDR3 protein is CASSWAGGATEAFF.

Its frequency marks this clonotype as medium-sized (0.01 to 0.1%). V usage is TRBV14 and J usage is TRBJ2-2; TCRdb calls TRBD2, which cannot be checked without DNA. The germline V gene encodes CDR1 SGHDN and CDR2 FVKESK. CDR3 length equals 17 residues. The CDR3 spells CASSQEYLAENTGELFF. The full variable domain, its missing parts supplied by reference TRBV14 and TRBJ2-2, is EAGVTQFPSHSVIEKGQTVTLRCDPISGHDNLYWYRRVMGKEIKFLLHFVKESKQDESGMPNNRFLAERTGGTYSTLKVQPAELEDSGVYFCASSQEYLAENTGELFFGEGSRLTVL.

Considering frequency, this clonotype is medium-sized. The gene calls are TRBV11-3 and TRBJ2-4; the TCRdb call, TRBD1, lacks DNA for checking. The CDR3 spans 15 residues. In germline, CDR1 is SGHNT, CDR2 YENEEA. The CDR3 sequence is CASSAWGQGKNIQYF.

This clonotype is called medium-sized (0.01 to 0.1%) based on its frequency. The CDR3 sequence: CASSYRDSGYGYTF. The rearrangement joins TRBV6-5 to TRBJ1-2; TCRdb gives TRBD1 as the D gene, but with no DNA this cannot be confirmed. CDR1 is MNHEY, CDR2 SVGAGI, per germline. The CDR3 runs 14 residues.

The chain joins TRBV30 to TRBJ1-5; TCRdb picks TRBD1, but there is no DNA to check that call. This CDR3 is built from 15 residues. The V gene's germline CDR1 is GTSNPN and CDR2 SVGIG (reference sequence). The CDR3 loop is CAWSTGTALNQPQHF. The complete variable domain, with remaining parts taken from reference TRBV30 and TRBJ1-5, reads SQTIHQWPATLVQPVGSPLSLECTVEGTSNPNLYWYRQAAGRGLQLLFYSVGIGQISSEVPQNLSASRPQDRQFILSSKKLLLSDSGFYLCAWSTGTALNQPQHFGDGTRLSIL.

The rearrangement uses TRBV7-3 and TRBJ2-3; the D call from TCRdb, TRBD2, cannot be confirmed without DNA. Germline values: CDR1 SGHTA, CDR2 FQGTGA. This CDR3 has 14 residues. CDR3 residues: CASSPERGTDTQYF.

This clonotype is called medium-sized based on its frequency. The chain couples TRBV20-1 to TRBJ1-5. Germline-derived CDR1 and CDR2 are DFQATT and SNEGSKA (reference sequence). The CDR3 spans 13 residues. The CDR3 protein is CSASGQSGQPQHF.

Considering frequency, this clonotype is medium-sized. V usage is TRBV6-5 and J usage is TRBJ2-7; TCRdb designates TRBD1, a call that cannot be tested without DNA. The length of the CDR3 is 13 residues. Germline V gene sequence: CDR1 MNHEY, CDR2 SVGAGI. CDR3 region: CATTWDMPYEQYF.

The chain employs TRBV20-1 and TRBJ2-1; there is no DNA to check the TCRdb D call of TRBD1. CDR1 and CDR2 from the germline V gene are DFQATT and SNEGSKA (reference sequence). The CDR3 covers 13 residues. CDR3 protein: CSAGIGGFDEQFF.

The chain couples TRBV14 to TRBJ1-1; there is no DNA to check the TCRdb D call of TRBD1. CDR1 and CDR2 (germline): SGHDN, FVKESK. The CDR3 length is 13 residues. CDR3: CASSQVGGSEAFF.

Judged by frequency, this clonotype is medium-sized. V gene TRBV27 combines with J gene TRBJ2-3. The germline CDR1 and CDR2 sequences are MNHEY and SMNVEV (reference sequence). There are 16 residues in the CDR3. This CDR3 reads CASSLYVKTSTDTQYF.

The rearrangement uses TRBV6-2 or TRBV6-3 and TRBJ2-4; TCRdb gives TRBD2 as the D gene, but with no DNA this cannot be confirmed. Germline assignment: CDR1 MNHEY and CDR2 SVGEGT. This CDR3 has 17 residues. The CDR3 reads CASSYSSLTSGRALQYF.

The chain couples TRBV3-1 to TRBJ2-7; the TCRdb call, TRBD2, lacks DNA for checking. The germline V gene encodes CDR1 LGHDT and CDR2 YNNKEL (reference sequence). The CDR3 covers 18 residues. The CDR3 region is CASSQALLLSPRGYEQYF.

The chain combines TRBV20-1 with TRBJ2-1; TCRdb's D gene call, TRBD2, goes unchecked for lack of DNA. This CDR3 region has 15 residues. Germline values: CDR1 DFQATT, CDR2 SNEGSKA (reference sequence). The CDR3 loop is CSARLAGLAYNEQFF.